These T cell receptor beta chains were read from a single sample in a study of T cells after posttransplantation cyclophosphamide. Sequenced by immunoSEQ multiplex PCR; TCRdb stores in-frame clones only, minus some. Altogether roughly 42,000 clones were found in the sample, and no singletons occur. Sample: PBMCs. The receptor set was obtained from a woman in her forties or fifties in good health and a related stem cell transplant donor. Each CDR3 is given without its conserved first and last residue.

j_call	v_call	cdr3_aa
TRBJ2-2	TRBV2	ASSGDSYTGELF
TRBJ2-3	TRBV7-2	ASTPTRGDTQY
TRBJ2-5	TRBV9	ASSVGNPGSGQETQY
TRBJ2-7	TRBV2	ASSEEKSREQY
TRBJ1-1	TRBV5-1	ASSLDRYNTEAF
TRBJ2-5	TRBV6-6	ASSPSRGATQETQY
TRBJ2-4	TRBV5-8	ASSLLANIQY
TRBJ2-6	TRBV7-2	ASSVDRDLDSGANVLT
TRBJ1-2	TRBV9	ASRGQGYNYGYT
TRBJ2-7	TRBV5-4	ASSRSGGEYEQY
TRBJ1-2	TRBV28	ASSLSDGRGYGYT
TRBJ1-3	TRBV2	ASLRDSGPSGNTIY
TRBJ1-1	TRBV7-9	ASSLRHRVGTEAF
TRBJ2-1	TRBV5-4	ASSLRGGGTYNEQF
TRBJ2-3	TRBV19	ASRMTGGTDTQY
TRBJ2-2	TRBV14	ASSSLGGGFTGELF
TRBJ2-7	TRBV19	ASSIGTQDEQY
TRBJ2-3	TRBV6-6	ASRSTGNTQY
TRBJ2-3	TRBV19	ASSPDREWTDTQY
TRBJ1-4	TRBV4-2	ASSQPMVGTEGEKLF
TRBJ2-3	TRBV5-4	ASRFGLGQADQDTQY
TRBJ2-1	TRBV5-1	ASSLQRGGPTYNEQF